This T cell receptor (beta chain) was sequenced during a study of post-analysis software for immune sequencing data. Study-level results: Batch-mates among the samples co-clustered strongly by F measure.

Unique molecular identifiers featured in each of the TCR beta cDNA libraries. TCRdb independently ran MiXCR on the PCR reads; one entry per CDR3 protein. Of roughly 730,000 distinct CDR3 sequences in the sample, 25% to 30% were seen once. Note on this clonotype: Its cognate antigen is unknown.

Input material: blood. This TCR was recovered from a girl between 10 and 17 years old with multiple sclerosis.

The CDR3 sequence: CASTVRQGPYEQYF. The CDR3 coding sequence is TGTGCCAGCACCGTTAGACAGGGACCCTACGAGCAGTACTTC. The V call is TRBV11-2, the J call TRBJ2-7; 7 positions agree with TRBD1. CDR1 is SGHAT and CDR2 is FQNNGV in the germline V gene. The CDR3 runs to 14 residues. V shed 7 bases, J shed 2 bases, and the junction held 8 bases outside the gene matches.